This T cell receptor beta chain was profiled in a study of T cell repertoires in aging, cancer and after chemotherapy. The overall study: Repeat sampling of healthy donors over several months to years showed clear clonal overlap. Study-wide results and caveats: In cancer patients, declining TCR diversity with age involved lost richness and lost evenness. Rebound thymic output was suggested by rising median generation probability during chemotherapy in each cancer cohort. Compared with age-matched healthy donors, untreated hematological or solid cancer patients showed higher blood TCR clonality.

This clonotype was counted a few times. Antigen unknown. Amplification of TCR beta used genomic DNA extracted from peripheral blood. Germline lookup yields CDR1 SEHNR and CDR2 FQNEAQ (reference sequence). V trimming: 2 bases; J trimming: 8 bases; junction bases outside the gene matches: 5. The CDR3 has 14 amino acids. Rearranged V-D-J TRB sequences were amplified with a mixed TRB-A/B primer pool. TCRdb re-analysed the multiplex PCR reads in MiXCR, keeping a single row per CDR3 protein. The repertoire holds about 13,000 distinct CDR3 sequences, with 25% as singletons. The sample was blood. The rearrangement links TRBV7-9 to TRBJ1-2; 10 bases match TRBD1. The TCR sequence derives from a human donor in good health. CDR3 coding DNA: TGTGCCAGCAGCTTATCGACAGGGGGCGAAGGCTACACCTTC. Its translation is CASSLSTGGEGYTF.